The present T cell receptor (beta chain) was sequenced within a study of blood T cell repertoires in COVID-19. About the research overall: Collection of acute and convalescent COVID-19 samples took place in the United States, Italy and Spain.

Generated by immunoSEQ multiplex PCR, the TCRdb table keeps only in-frame clones and is missing some. In the table there are about 670,000 clones, around 90% of which are singletons. For this clone: Other DNA sequences in this specimen translate into the identical CDR3.

The receptor comes from a woman aged 18-30 years with acute or convalescent COVID-19. Sequenced material: peripheral blood.

The CDR3 region is CASSLQGSNQPQHF. The CDR3 nucleotides read TGTGCCAGCAGCTTGCAGGGGAGCAATCAGCCCCAGCATTTT. V and J are TRBV5-6 and TRBJ1-5; possible D gene TRBD1, 6 bases. The CDR3 is 14 amino acids. Looked up from germline, CDR1 is SGHDT and CDR2 is YYEEEE. Trimming removed 1 base at V and 1 base at J, with 6 bases between.